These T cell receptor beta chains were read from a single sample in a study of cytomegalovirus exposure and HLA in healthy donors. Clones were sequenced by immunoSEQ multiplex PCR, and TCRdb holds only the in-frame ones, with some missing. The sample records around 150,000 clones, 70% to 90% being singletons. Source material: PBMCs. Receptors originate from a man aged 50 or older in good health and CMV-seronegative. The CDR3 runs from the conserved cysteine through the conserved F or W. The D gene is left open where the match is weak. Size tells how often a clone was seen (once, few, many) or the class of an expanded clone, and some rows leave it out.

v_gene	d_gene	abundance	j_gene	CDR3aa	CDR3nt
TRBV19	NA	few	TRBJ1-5	CASSMGVNQPQHF	TGTGCCAGTAGTATGGGCGTTAATCAGCCCCAGCATTTT
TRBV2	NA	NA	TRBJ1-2	CASSMGGRYGYTF	TGTGCCAGCAGTATGGGAGGCCGATATGGCTACACCTTC
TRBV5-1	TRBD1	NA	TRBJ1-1	CASSWLGQSLKNTEAFF	TGCGCCAGCAGCTGGTTGGGACAGTCCCTCAAGAACACTGAAGCTTTCTTT
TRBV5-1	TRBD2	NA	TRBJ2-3	CASTTGTSDTDTQYF	TGCGCCAGCACTACCGGGACTAGCGACACAGATACGCAGTATTTT
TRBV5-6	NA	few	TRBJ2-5	CASSYWAGRKTQYF	TGTGCCAGCAGCTACTGGGCGGGGAGGAAGACCCAGTACTTC
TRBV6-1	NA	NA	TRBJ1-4	CASRLPSTYNEKLFF	TGTGCCAGCAGACTACCGTCAACCTATAATGAAAAACTGTTTTTT
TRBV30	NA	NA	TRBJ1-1	CAWSTQQAEAFF	TGTGCCTGGAGTACCCAGCAGGCGGAAGCTTTCTTT
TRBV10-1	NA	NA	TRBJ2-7	CASSESGTHTYEQYF	TGCGCCAGCAGTGAGTCCGGGACACACACCTACGAGCAGTACTTC
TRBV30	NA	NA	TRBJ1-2	CAWTAMNYGYTF	TGTGCCTGGACCGCGATGAACTATGGCTACACCTTC
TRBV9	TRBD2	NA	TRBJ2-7	CASSVDSGGAWEQYF	TGTGCCAGCAGCGTAGACAGCGGGGGGGCGTGGGAGCAGTACTTC
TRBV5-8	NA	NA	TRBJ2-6	CASSLSSGANVLTF	TGTGCCAGCAGCTTATCTTCTGGGGCCAACGTCCTGACTTTC
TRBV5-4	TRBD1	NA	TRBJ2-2	CASGDRAISNTGELFF	TGTGCCAGCGGGGACAGGGCTATTTCGAACACCGGGGAGCTGTTTTTT
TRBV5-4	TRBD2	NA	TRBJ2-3	CASSLGLAGPAVDTQYF	TGTGCCAGCAGCTTGGGACTAGCGGGACCCGCGGTAGATACGCAGTATTTT
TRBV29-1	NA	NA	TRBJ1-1	CSVEISGRGAAFF	TGCAGCGTTGAAATATCCGGGCGTGGGGCAGCTTTCTTT
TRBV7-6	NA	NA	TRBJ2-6	CASSLAQISGANVLTF	TGTGCCAGCAGCTTAGCACAGATCTCTGGGGCCAACGTCCTGACTTTC
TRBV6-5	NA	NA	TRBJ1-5	CASSYSHRQTNQPQHF	TGTGCCAGCAGTTACTCGCATCGACAGACAAATCAGCCCCAGCATTTT
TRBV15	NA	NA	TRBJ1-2	CATSREGRDLLGYTF	TGTGCCACCAGCAGAGAGGGCAGGGACTTACTTGGCTACACCTTC
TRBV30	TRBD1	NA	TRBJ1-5	CAWSGQGVSNQPQHF	TGTGCCTGGAGTGGACAGGGGGTTAGCAATCAGCCCCAGCATTTT
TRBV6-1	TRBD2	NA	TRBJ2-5	CASSDLGGVIEETQYF	TGTGCCAGCAGTGATTTGGGGGGGGTTATCGAAGAGACCCAGTACTTC
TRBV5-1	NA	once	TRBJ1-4	CASSLEGRVHEKLFF	TGCGCCAGCAGCTTGGAGGGCAGGGTCCACGAAAAACTGTTTTTT